The rows below give T cell receptor beta chains drawn from one sample of a study of cytomegalovirus exposure and HLA in healthy donors. The assay was immunoSEQ multiplex PCR, and TCRdb's table has in-frame clones only and misses some. Counted here are roughly 130,000 clones, 78% occurring once; the ten biggest clones make up around 2%. Sequencing was carried out using PBMCs. Receptors originate from a woman aged 40-49 years in good health and CMV-seronegative. CDR3s include the opening cysteine and the closing phenylalanine or tryptophan. Fields, in order: CDR3 DNA, CDR3 protein, CDR3 length, D gene, V gene, clone size, J gene. A D gene is named only where the DNA matches it firmly. The size field is filled for only some rows; it gives once, few, many or a size class.

TGTGCCAGCACGGGACTAGGCGCCGATACGCAGTATTTT,CASTGLGADTQYF,13,TRBD2,TRBV27,.,TRBJ2-3
TGTGCCACCGGGGGAGACTATGGCTACACCTTC,CATGGDYGYTF,11,.,TRBV6-6,.,TRBJ1-2
TGTGCCAGCAGCCCGGGACAGCCTAATGAAAAACTGTTTTTT,CASSPGQPNEKLFF,14,TRBD1,TRBV7-9,.,TRBJ1-4
TGTGCCAGCAGCTTAGGCGGGAGGGGAATCACAGATACGCAGTATTTT,CASSLGGRGITDTQYF,16,TRBD2,TRBV5-4,.,TRBJ2-3
TGTTCTTATCATGGCTGGAACACTGAAGCTTTCTTT,CSYHGWNTEAFF,12,.,TRBV7-9,.,TRBJ1-1
TGTGCCAGCTCGGGCTTTTCCAACGTCCTGACTTTC,CASSGFSNVLTF,12,.,TRBV18,.,TRBJ2-6
TGTGCCAGCAGTCCCGGACTAGCGGGAGGCGAGCAGTACTTC,CASSPGLAGGEQYF,14,TRBD2,TRBV28,.,TRBJ2-7
TGCGCCAGCAGTGAGACGGGACTAGCGGACGGGTTT,CASSETGLADGF,12,TRBD2,TRBV10-1,.,TRBJ2-3
TGTGCCAGCAGATTAGCGGGAGGGGGAGGTCGAGAGACCCAGTACTTC,CASRLAGGGGRETQYF,16,TRBD2,TRBV28,once,TRBJ2-5
TGTGCCAGCAATCCTGACAGAAACACTGAAGCTTTCTTT,CASNPDRNTEAFF,13,.,TRBV2,.,TRBJ1-1
TGTGCCAGCAGTTTTGACCGGGGCACTGAAGCTTTCTTT,CASSFDRGTEAFF,13,.,TRBV28,.,TRBJ1-1
TGTGCTGGGGCTAGCGGGCCTGGGTTAACCGGGGAGCTGTTTTTT,CAGASGPGLTGELFF,15,TRBD2,TRBV7-9,few,TRBJ2-2
TGCGCCAGCAGCTTATTTAGGGGATTCGGGGGTGAGCAGTTCTTC,CASSLFRGFGGEQFF,15,.,TRBV5-1,.,TRBJ2-1
TGTGCCAGCAGCTCAAGAGGGGGCTTGGAAGAGACCCAGTACTTC,CASSSRGGLEETQYF,15,TRBD1,TRBV7-2,.,TRBJ2-5
TGTGCCAGCAGTGGACTAGACAATGAGCAGTTCTTC,CASSGLDNEQFF,12,.,TRBV2,.,TRBJ2-1
TGTGCCAGCAGTTACCCTCAGGACACCCGGGGGGAAGCTTTCTTT,CASSYPQDTRGEAFF,15,.,TRBV6-6,.,TRBJ1-1
TGTGCCAGCAATCCGAGTGGACTAGCGGCTCTTGGGACAGATACGCAGTATTTT,CASNPSGLAALGTDTQYF,18,TRBD2,TRBV28,few,TRBJ2-3
TGTGCCAGCAGGGGGACTAGCGGGAGTGGAGTCACAGATACGCAGTATTTT,CASRGTSGSGVTDTQYF,17,TRBD2,TRBV2,.,TRBJ2-3
TGTGCCAGCAGCTTAGTGGGACAGGGTAATGGCTACACCTTC,CASSLVGQGNGYTF,14,TRBD1,TRBV7-8,.,TRBJ1-2
TGTGCCAGCAGGTCCGGGACAGGGAGTCCAGATACGCAGTATTTT,CASRSGTGSPDTQYF,15,TRBD1,TRBV6-5,.,TRBJ2-3
TGTGCCTGGAGTTCTACAGGGACAGGGGTCAATGAGCAGTTCTTC,CAWSSTGTGVNEQFF,15,TRBD1,TRBV30,.,TRBJ2-1
TGTGCCAGCAGTCCGGGGACAGGGGGAGTCGGGGAGCTGTTTTTT,CASSPGTGGVGELFF,15,TRBD1,TRBV6-5,.,TRBJ2-2
TGCAGCTTCGCAAGTGGCCACGAGCAGTACTTC,CSFASGHEQYF,11,.,TRBV29-1,.,TRBJ2-7
TGCGCCAGCAGCTTGGTGACGGGATTTAGCACAGATACGCAGTATTTT,CASSLVTGFSTDTQYF,16,.,TRBV5-1,.,TRBJ2-3
TGCGCCAGCAGCTCCGGCGGGGCCGCCACTGAAGCTTTCTTT,CASSSGGAATEAFF,14,.,TRBV5-1,once,TRBJ1-1
TGTGCCAGCAGCTTGTCTTACACTGAAGCTTTCTTT,CASSLSYTEAFF,12,.,TRBV5-6,once,TRBJ1-1
TGTGCCAGCACCTATATCGGCGGTGGAAACTATGGCTACACCTTC,CASTYIGGGNYGYTF,15,.,TRBV27,.,TRBJ1-2
TGTGCCAGTAGTATCCGGGAGACCCAGTACTTC,CASSIRETQYF,11,.,TRBV19,once,TRBJ2-5
TGTGCCAGCAGCCCACTGGCGGGATCCTCCTACGAGCAGTACTTC,CASSPLAGSSYEQYF,15,.,TRBV11-2,.,TRBJ2-7
TGTGCCAGCAGGGCCGGGACAGCCTATTACAATGAGCAGTTCTTC,CASRAGTAYYNEQFF,15,TRBD1,TRBV27,.,TRBJ2-1
TGTGCCAGCAGCCCTAGCGGGAGGGCCAACAATGAGCAGTTCTTC,CASSPSGRANNEQFF,15,TRBD2,TRBV11-1,.,TRBJ2-1
TGCGCCAGCAGTCAAGAAAATCTGCCAGTTGACACCGGGGAGCTGTTTTTT,CASSQENLPVDTGELFF,17,.,TRBV23-1,.,TRBJ2-2
TGTGCCAGTAGTATAGAAGACACGTCGCACTATGGCTACACCTTC,CASSIEDTSHYGYTF,15,.,TRBV19,.,TRBJ1-2
TGTGCCAGCAGTTTCCCCGGGACTGAAGCTTTCTTT,CASSFPGTEAFF,12,.,TRBV28,.,TRBJ1-1
TGTGCCAGCAGCAGGGGGGAGACCCAGTACTTC,CASSRGETQYF,11,.,TRBV9,.,TRBJ2-5
TGCGCCAGCAGCCAAGAATCGGGGACAGGGTTCTACAATGAGCAGTTCTTC,CASSQESGTGFYNEQFF,17,TRBD1,TRBV4-1,.,TRBJ2-1
TGCGCCAGCAGCTCCCGGACTAGCGGGGGGGCCGATACGCAGTATTTT,CASSSRTSGGADTQYF,16,TRBD2,TRBV5-1,once,TRBJ2-3
TGTGCCAGCAGTGATAAGACAGTCTATGGCTACACCTTC,CASSDKTVYGYTF,13,.,TRBV2,.,TRBJ1-2
TGCGCCAGCACCTCCCTAGGGAGCGGCACAGATACGCAGTATTTT,CASTSLGSGTDTQYF,15,.,TRBV5-1,.,TRBJ2-3
TGCGCCAGCAGCCCGGAGGGCTCGCTCTATGGCTACACCTTC,CASSPEGSLYGYTF,14,.,TRBV5-1,few,TRBJ1-2
TGTGCCAGCAGGGCGGACAGCATTAACTATGGCTACACCTTC,CASRADSINYGYTF,14,.,TRBV2,.,TRBJ1-2
TGCGCCAGCAGCTTGGGGTACGAGGGCAATGAGCAGTTCTTC,CASSLGYEGNEQFF,14,.,TRBV5-1,.,TRBJ2-1
TGCAGCGTTGAACCCCGCCGGGACAGGGCCTCTTGGGCTTTCTTT,CSVEPRRDRASWAFF,15,TRBD1,TRBV29-1,few,TRBJ1-1
TGTGCCAGCAGTCCCACAGGGGAAGGTCAGCCCCAGCATTTT,CASSPTGEGQPQHF,14,TRBD1,TRBV28,.,TRBJ1-5
TGTGCCAGCAGCCCTCAGGGGGGTGGGACGCTTGGCGCTTTCTTT,CASSPQGGGTLGAFF,15,TRBD1,TRBV7-2,.,TRBJ1-1
TGTGCCAGCAGTTCCCTCGGACAGGGAGTAATAAATCAGCCCCAGCATTTT,CASSSLGQGVINQPQHF,17,TRBD1,TRBV28,.,TRBJ1-5
TGTGCCAGCAGCTTAGGTTACGGGACAGGAAGAACCGGGGAGCTGTTTTTT,CASSLGYGTGRTGELFF,17,TRBD1,TRBV11-2,.,TRBJ2-2
TGTGCCAGCAGTTTTGGGACAGCCCAAGAGACCCAGTACTTC,CASSFGTAQETQYF,14,TRBD1,TRBV7-8,.,TRBJ2-5
TGTGCCAGCAGTGAAACATGGGACACGTCCTACGAGCAGTACTTC,CASSETWDTSYEQYF,15,.,TRBV6-1,few,TRBJ2-7
TGTGCCTGGAGGCCTGGGACAGGGGGAGATGGCTACACCTTC,CAWRPGTGGDGYTF,14,TRBD1,TRBV30,few,TRBJ1-2
TGTGCCAGCGGACAGGTCGATGGCTACACCTTC,CASGQVDGYTF,11,TRBD1,TRBV9,few,TRBJ1-2
TGTGCCAGCAGGAACAGGGCTAATAATTCACCCCTCCACTTT,CASRNRANNSPLHF,14,.,TRBV6-5,.,TRBJ1-6